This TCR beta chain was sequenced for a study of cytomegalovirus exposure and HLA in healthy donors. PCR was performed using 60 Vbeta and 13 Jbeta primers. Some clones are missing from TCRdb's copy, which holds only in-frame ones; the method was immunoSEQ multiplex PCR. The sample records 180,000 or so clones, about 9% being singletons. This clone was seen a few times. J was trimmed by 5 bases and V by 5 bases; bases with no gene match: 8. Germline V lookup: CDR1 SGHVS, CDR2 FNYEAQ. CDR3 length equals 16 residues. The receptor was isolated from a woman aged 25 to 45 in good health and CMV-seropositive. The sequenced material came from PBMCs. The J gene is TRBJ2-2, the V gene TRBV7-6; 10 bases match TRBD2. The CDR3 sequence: CASSPATAGGTGELFF. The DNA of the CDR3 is TGTGCCAGCAGCCCGGCGACAGCGGGAGGGACCGGGGAGCTGTTTTTT. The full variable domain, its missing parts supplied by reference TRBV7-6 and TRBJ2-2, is GAGVSQSPRYKVTKRGQDVALRCDPISGHVSLYWYRQALGQGPEFLTYFNYEAQQDKSGLPNDRFSAERPEGSISTLTIQRTEQRDSAMYRCASSPATAGGTGELFFGEGSRLTVL.